Reported below is one T cell receptor (beta chain). Its antigen is unidentified. The junction differs from germline at one of its ends, possibly a read error. This entry comes from a study of T-cell memory formation after mild COVID-19. Study-level results: Prior to infection, memory already included some responding clones, suggesting cross-reactive memory joined. Whereas later expanders leaned CD4+, clones contracting day 15 to 85 showed a balanced CD4/CD8 makeup.

One entry per CDR3 protein results from TCRdb running MiXCR on the 5' RACE reads. The data contain 380,000 or so distinct CDR3 sequences, 13% to 15% of them seen just once; the ten biggest clones take up around a fifth. In germline, CDR1 is SSHAT, CDR2 FNYEAQ (reference sequence). The CDR3 has 13 amino acids. The sample taken for sequencing was PBMCs or a T cell subset sorted from them (not recorded which). This clonotype was sampled from a man aged 18 to 29 who had mild COVID-19 (a few samples of this study predate the infection). Cell type and time point are not known. The genes are TRBV7-7 and TRBJ2-5, with D perhaps given as TRBD1 or TRBD2 (5 bases each). The CDR3 reads CASSLALGATQYF. The CDR3 bases are TGTGCTAGCAGCTTAGCGCTTGGGGCGACCCAGTACTTC.